This T cell receptor beta chain comes out of a study of shared clonotypes between healthy human individuals. V gave up 4 bases and J gave up 4 bases, with 16 bases separating them. Germline CDR1 reads MNHNS; CDR2 reads SASEGT. The CDR3 covers 15 residues. Here immunoSEQ multiplex PCR was the method, and the copy in TCRdb shows in-frame clones only, minus some. The top ten hold roughly 50% of the sample, which has around 99,000 clones, 68% seen once. The chain combines TRBV6-1 with TRBJ2-5, with D tentatively TRBD2 (6 bases). The receptor was isolated from a man aged 25-45 years in good health. Input material: memory CD8+ T cells sorted from blood. Subset here: CD45RO+ cells pooled with CCR7-negative TemRA cells. Written as DNA, the CDR3 is TGTGCCAGCAGTGGGACACGTAGGAGGGGAGAGACCCAGTACTTC. This codes for CASSGTRRRGETQYF.